This TCR beta chain stems from a study of CD8+CD57+ T cells in acquired aplastic anemia. Whole-study context: Mean DNA quantity obtained from sorted CD4+ and CD8+ cells was around 3.2 ug.

Study outcomes and limitations: Any difference that existed in CD8+ Simpson's diversity between patients and controls was not significant.

It was genomic DNA that served as the template for profiling TCR beta VDJ and CDR3. TCRdb recomputed calls from the reads with MiXCR, one row per CDR3 protein. Of roughly 250,000 distinct CDR3 sequences in the sample, approximately 50% were seen once. V shed 5 bases, J shed 4 bases, and the junction held 10 bases outside the gene matches. This CDR3 comprises 15 residues. Germline V gene data show CDR1 as SGHTA and CDR2 as FQGTGA. Turning to this clonotype: Its antigen is not known.

Previously, flow cytometry had revealed CD8+CD57+ cell expansion in the patients chosen for sequencing. Every patient was diagnosed with severe acquired aplastic anemia. Blood came from patients not yet given any therapy. The sequenced sample was sorted CD4+, CD8+, or CD8+CD57+ T cells (not recorded which) from PBMCs. This TCR was recovered from a human donor with aplastic anemia. V and J are TRBV7-3 and TRBJ2-5, with 7 bases lining up with TRBD1. The CDR3 sequence: CASSPQGTWGETQYF. CDR3 sequence (DNA): TGTGCCAGCAGCCCACAGGGGACCTGGGGAGAGACCCAGTACTTC.